This T cell receptor (beta chain) originates from a study of blood T cells in healthy people across ages (dated by TCRdb to the mid-2010s). The study in broad terms: In model experiments, template switching captured about one uniquely barcoded TCR beta cDNA molecule for every two T cells. For two donors (one aged 18 to 30 and one aged 80 or older), the study analyzed two additional independent replicas of 1 million unique cDNA reads from the same blood draw. The donors were divided into four age groups: young (average about 16 years), middle-aged (approximately 41), aged (approximately 62) and long-lived (roughly 88). Using deep sequencing normalized with unique cDNA molecular identifiers, the study measured how TCR beta repertoire diversity changes with age. To avoid experimental bias, donors of different ages were spread randomly across the sequencing lanes.

Turning to this clonotype: What this receptor recognizes is not known. Base qualities are not at hand, and no much larger clone is one base apart.

The donors were roughly 39 Caucasian individuals from Russia, aged about 6 to 95 years, who were systemically healthy. Around 10 milliliters of peripheral blood were collected from each donor into EDTA-treated Vacutainer tubes. Ficoll-Paque density-gradient centrifugation was used to isolate PBMCs, with at least 7 million per sample. Trizol reagent was used to extract total RNA from the PBMCs, yielding at least 6 micrograms per sample. For every donor, flow cytometry on a PBMC aliquot measured the percentage of naive CD45RAhigh/CD27high T cells. The paper's findings and limits, for the study overall: Compared with the aged group, the long-lived group had more naive CD4+ T cells, fewer expanded clones and increased TCR diversity, a pattern suggesting age selection. Conclusive comparison of naive and antigen-experienced compartments was prevented by the profiling of bulk unsorted PBMCs. A strong correlation was found between observed TCR beta diversity and the percentage of naive T cells measured by flow cytometry. The CMV infection status of donors was not known, potentially confounding age-related changes in expanded clonotypes. As age increased, observed TCR beta diversity per million T cells dropped in a roughly linear way, and a significant reduction was already evident by age around 41. Estimates of total diversity based on one million sequenced T cells were considered lower bounds and underestimates.

V is cut back by 5 bases and J by 6 bases, with 10 bases in the junction unmatched. Counted from cysteine to phenylalanine, this CDR3 has 15 amino acids. Only the CDR3 region is kept as DNA, spanning 45 bases read in frame from base 1. Via the germline V gene (reference sequence), CDR1 is MNHNY and CDR2 SVGAGI. The library was obtained by 5' RACE. TCRdb names Illumina HiSeq 2500 as the instrument used. A second 7 to 11 cycle PCR used a sample-barcoded 5' primer and a J-beta primer mix. Each TCR beta cDNA molecule received a unique molecular identifier from a template-switch 5' adaptor carrying 12 random nucleotides. Each sample yielded at least 3 million CDR3-containing paired-end reads. All of the RNA was converted into first-strand cDNA using the Mint cDNA synthesis kit, with a TRBC-specific oligonucleotide serving as the primer. All cDNA was treated with uracil-DNA glycosylase and then went through a first 18-cycle PCR with the universal primers M1SS and BC2_uni_R. As for how the authors treated the data: For normalization, 1 million high-quality reads, each with a distinct molecular identifier, were randomly selected from each sample. Reads with shared molecular identifiers were discarded instead of being binned into consensus sequences. CDR3 identification, clonotype clustering and error correction used MiTCR with a Q25 quality threshold and the strictest error-elimination algorithm. A nonparametric unseen species model with Euler transformation was used to estimate lower-bound total TCR beta diversity. TCRdb trimmed public reads at Q25 via fastp, called clones via MiXCR and kept in-frame beta chains. Identical CDR3 protein sequences are pooled into one entry, listed with their most common genes and DNA. Clone size and V and J calls follow TCRdb, not the original study. Here the sample has about 1.6 million distinct CDR3 sequences; roughly 30% occur a single time. The ten largest clonotypes hold about 11% of the sample.

In this chain, TRBV6-6 is recombined with TRBJ1-5; the central 7 bases match TRBD1. Material: blood. The origin of this receptor is a woman in her twenties or thirties in good health. The base sequence is TGTGCCAGCAGTCCCAGGGGGAGTATCAGTCAGCCCCAGCATTTT. The encoded protein is CASSPRGSISQPQHF.